This TCR beta chain was observed in a study of T cell clones after liver transplantation. Study-level background: Three of the eight recipients were HCV-positive; the rest had non-autoimmune, non-viral transplant indications. At least one year of complete immunosuppression withdrawal without enzymes over twice normal defined tolerance. Study results and limitations: Compared with third party-reactive sequences, donor-reactive ones declined more, independent of withdrawal success.

Thawed unstimulated PBMCs were FACS-sorted by CD3, CD4 and CD8 into two populations. Germline CDR1 reads MDHEN; CDR2 reads SYDVKM. The CDR3 covers 13 residues. Trimming stripped 7 bases from V and 3 bases from J, with 13 bases between. The data were produced by immunoSEQ multiplex PCR, yet TCRdb's version contains in-frame clones alone and is incomplete. The sample has 70,000 to 85,000 clones; about four fifths are singletons. This clone was recorded a few times. Antigen: not known. Sequencing used CD4+ T cells from blood, obtained before liver transplant. This rearrangement joins TRBV28 to TRBJ2-7, with a weak D call TRBD1 (6 bases). The sequence derives from a human donor who received a liver transplant. CDR3 amino acids: CASIFGQLYEQYF. The CDR3 nucleotides are TGTGCCAGCATCTTTGGACAGCTCTACGAGCAGTACTTC.